This T cell receptor beta chain emerged from a study of T cell changes during pregnancy in multiple sclerosis. This CDR3 comprises 15 residues. Germline V gene lookup returns CDR1 SEHNR and CDR2 FQNEAQ (reference sequence). Trimming removed 1 base from V and 2 bases from J, with 10 bases in between. Clones were read by immunoSEQ multiplex PCR, and TCRdb kept only the in-frame ones, dropping some. Among 45,000 to 60,000 clones, about 88% were seen once, and the ten largest hold 2.5% to 3.5%. The chain joins TRBV7-9 to TRBJ2-3; TRBD1 is a possible D gene (6 bases). Material: CD8+ T cells from peripheral blood mononuclear cells, obtained before pregnancy. This TCR was sampled from a female donor with multiple sclerosis, enrolled in a pregnancy study. The CDR3 DNA reads as TGTGCCAGCAGCTTAGGTAGACAGGTCACAGATACGCAGTATTTT. Amino acids: CASSLGRQVTDTQYF.